Following are 5 T cell receptor beta chains from one sample sequenced in a study of blood T cell repertoires in COVID-19. The assay was immunoSEQ multiplex PCR, and TCRdb's table has in-frame clones only and misses some. Among some 200,000 clones, roughly four fifths were seen once, and the ten largest hold 10% to 15%. The sample was PBMCs or T cells enriched from blood (not recorded which). The source of these receptors is a man aged 35 to 55 who had recovered from COVID-19.

This clone showed up just a few times. Other DNA variants within this sample encode the same CDR3. The CDR3 DNA reads as TGCAGTGCTAGAGATGGGAGGGGCTACACCTTC. It translates to CSARDGRGYTF. The rearrangement uses TRBV20-1 and TRBJ1-2; D unresolved. The germline gives CDR1 DFQATT, CDR2 SNEGSKA (reference sequence). The V and J ends lost 0 bases and 8 bases respectively, with 7 bases between them. The CDR3 extends over 11 amino acids.

The chain recombines TRBV24-1 with TRBJ1-2; tentatively, D is TRBD1 (5 bases). CDR3 length equals 14 residues. V was shortened by 3 bases and J by 7 bases, with 14 bases between the two germline ends. Per the germline V gene, CDR1 is KGHDR and CDR2 is SFDVKD. The CDR3 loop reads CATSDSHRFGGYTF. In DNA, the CDR3 is TGTGCCACCAGTGATAGTCACAGGTTCGGTGGCTACACCTTC.

The J gene is TRBJ2-3, the V gene TRBV10-3, with D possibly matching TRBD2 (6 bases). Germline-derived CDR1 and CDR2 are ENHRY and SYGVKD. The V end lost 7 bases, the J end lost 5 bases, and 22 bases lay between the germline ends. There are 16 residues in the CDR3. Here the CDR3 DNA reads TGTGCCATCAACGTTGGCGGGACGGTGCAAGGAGATACGCAGTATTTT. Translated: CAINVGGTVQGDTQYF.

The count of this clone is one. The V and J genes are TRBV7-2 and TRBJ2-4; D is possibly TRBD1 (6 bases). V was cut by 8 bases and J by 0 bases, with 26 bases left in between. CDR1 SGHTA and CDR2 FQGNSA come from the germline V gene. The CDR3 contains 19 residues. CDR3 in amino acids: CASATHTIDRTLAKNIQYF. CDR3 DNA sequence: TGTGCCAGCGCCACCCACACTATCGACAGGACTCTAGCCAAAAACATTCAGTACTTC. The full variable domain, in which reference TRBV7-2 and TRBJ2-4 provide the parts outside the CDR3, is GAGVSQSPSNKVTEKGKDVELRCDPISGHTALYWYRQSLGQGLEFLIYFQGNSAPDKSGLPSDRFSAERTGGSVSTLTIQRTQQEDSAVYLCASATHTIDRTLAKNIQYFGAGTRLSVL.

This clone was seen a few times. The rearrangement links TRBV2 to TRBJ2-1, with TRBD1 matching 8 bases. Trimming cost V 5 bases and J 6 bases; bases outside gene matches: 6. The length of the CDR3 is 14 residues. Per the germline V gene, CDR1 is SNHLY and CDR2 is FYNNEI. In DNA form, the CDR3 reads TGTGCCAGCAGTCGCCTAACAGGGGGCAATGAGCAGTTCTTC. Translated, it gives CASSRLTGGNEQFF.